Below are 21 T cell receptor beta chains sequenced from a single sample in a study of STAT5B mutations in CD4+ large granular lymphocyte leukemia. The table came from immunoSEQ multiplex PCR; TCRdb's copy has only in-frame clones and leaves some out. The repertoire includes 25,000 to 35,000 clones, about 81% of them detected once, and roughly 2.5% sits in the top ten. Sequencing was carried out using CD4+ T cells from blood buffy coats. These receptors originate from a human donor in good health.

This chain joins TRBV7-2 and TRBJ2-5; weak D call: TRBD1 (6 bases). Germline CDR1 and CDR2: SGHTA and FQGNSA. The germline V and J ends were trimmed by 1 base and 1 base, with 10 bases remaining between them. CDR3 length equals 15 residues. The CDR3 reads CASSLGWTAQETQYF. The CDR3 nucleotides read TGTGCCAGCAGCTTAGGGTGGACAGCCCAAGAGACCCAGTACTTC.

The CDR3 sequence: CASSLFQVTDTQYF. The CDR3 nucleotides read TGTGCCAGCAGTTTATTTCAGGTCACAGATACGCAGTATTTT. The J gene is TRBJ2-3, the V gene TRBV27; D not certain. Germline V gene data show CDR1 as MNHEY and CDR2 as SMNVEV (reference sequence). The CDR3 is 14 residues long. Trimming stripped 1 base from V and 2 bases from J, with 7 bases between.

This clone showed up just a few times. The gene calls are TRBV6-1 and TRBJ1-2; maybe TRBD1 (6 bases). V gave up 3 bases and J gave up 4 bases, with 9 bases separating them. Looked up from germline, CDR1 is MNHNS and CDR2 is SASEGT. The CDR3 runs 13 residues. This chain's CDR3 is CASSEGQVYGYTF. CDR3 nucleotides: TGTGCCAGCAGTGAGGGACAAGTCTATGGCTACACCTTC.

The CDR3, as DNA: TGTGCCAGCAGCTTGGGACGCTTTTACGAGCAGTACTTC. Translation gives CASSLGRFYEQYF. The chain uses TRBV5-6 and TRBJ2-7, with no clear D. The V end lost 0 bases, the J end lost 4 bases, and 8 bases lay between the germline ends. The CDR3 runs 13 residues. The V gene's germline CDR1 is SGHDT and CDR2 YYEEEE.

The chain recombines TRBV6-6 with TRBJ1-2; D is unresolved. Germline CDR1 and CDR2: MNHNY and SVGAGI (reference sequence). The CDR3 covers 12 residues. V lost 2 bases and J 7 bases, leaving 8 bases between the germline ends. CDR3 bases: TGTGCCAGCAGTTACACCGAAGGTGGCTACACCTTC. It specifies CASSYTEGGYTF.

V gene TRBV19 combines with J gene TRBJ2-1, with 14 bases identical to TRBD2. Germline V gene sequence: CDR1 LNHDA, CDR2 SQIVND (reference sequence). Trimming removed 4 bases from V and 5 bases from J; junction bases left unmatched: 7. This CDR3 comprises 17 residues. The CDR3 region is CASSTWTSGRIHNEQFF. For the CDR3, the DNA is TGTGCCAGTAGTACTTGGACTAGCGGGAGGATTCACAATGAGCAGTTCTTC.

This clone was recorded a few times. The chain recombines TRBV29-1 with TRBJ1-1, with 9 bases identical to TRBD1. Germline lookup yields CDR1 SQVTM and CDR2 ANQGSEA. V lost 5 bases to trimming and J lost 4 bases; unmatched junction nucleotides: 2. The CDR3 covers 12 residues. This chain's CDR3 is CSVRGQGTEAFF. In DNA form, the CDR3 reads TGCAGCGTTAGGGGACAGGGCACTGAAGCTTTCTTT.

The chain joins TRBV5-1 to TRBJ1-2, with D hard to call. V lost 1 base, J lost 2 bases, and 6 bases lay in between. This CDR3 contains 13 residues. Germline V gene data show CDR1 as SGHRS and CDR2 as YFSETQ. The chain's CDR3 is CASSLTQNYGYTF. CDR3 DNA sequence: TGCGCCAGCAGCTTGACTCAGAACTATGGCTACACCTTC.

The chain couples TRBV7-2 to TRBJ2-7, with no clear D. Trimming shortened V by 1 base and J by 0 bases, and 13 bases separated the two germline ends. The germline V gene encodes CDR1 SGHTA and CDR2 FQGNSA. The CDR3 extends over 16 amino acids. CDR3 bases: TGTGCCAGCAGCTTAGTCGAATCGTCAAGCTCCTACGAGCAGTACTTC. Its protein product is CASSLVESSSSYEQYF.

This clone was recorded once. The chain is built from TRBV29-1 and TRBJ2-3; D ambiguous. Germline CDR1 and CDR2: SQVTM and ANQGSEA. The V end was cut by 8 bases, the J end by 2 bases, with 8 bases between. The CDR3 extends over 11 amino acids. The chain's CDR3 is CSFYFTDTQYF. CDR3 nucleotide sequence: TGCAGCTTTTACTTCACAGATACGCAGTATTTT.

The chain has TRBV9 and TRBJ2-5; D possibly corresponds to TRBD1 (6 bases). The germline V gene has CDR1 SGDLS and CDR2 YYNGEE. V lost 0 bases and J lost 1, with 10 bases in between. The CDR3 loop spans 15 amino acids. The CDR3 sequence: CASSVGTGIQETQYF. The CDR3 nucleotides are TGTGCCAGCAGCGTAGGAACAGGGATCCAAGAGACCCAGTACTTC.

This sequence joins TRBV11-2 and TRBJ2-2; D remains unclear. The CDR3 covers 15 residues. V shed 3 bases and J shed 0 bases, with 8 bases lying between them. CDR1 and CDR2 (germline): SGHAT, FQNNGV. The CDR3 spells CASSFGRPNTGELFF. In DNA form, the CDR3 reads TGTGCCAGCAGCTTTGGCAGGCCGAACACCGGGGAGCTGTTTTTT.

This clone has just a few counts. The rearrangement links TRBV10-1 to TRBJ1-1; no clear D gene. V was pared by 7 bases and J by 3 bases, with 9 bases between. This CDR3 region has 12 residues. The germline gives CDR1 WNHNN, CDR2 SYGVQD (reference sequence). In nucleotides, the CDR3 is TGCGCCAGCATGGGGTCGGACACTGAAGCTTTCTTT. Translating it yields CASMGSDTEAFF.

The CDR3 spells CASSQDPTLAGGRNEQYF. The CDR3 DNA follows: TGCGCCAGCAGCCAAGATCCTACCCTAGCGGGGGGGCGGAACGAGCAGTACTTC. The rearrangement links TRBV4-3 to TRBJ2-7; the match to TRBD2 covers 12 bases. This CDR3 is built from 18 residues. CDR1 is LGHNA, CDR2 YSLEER, per germline. Losses at the gene ends were 0 bases for V and 5 bases for J; bases not matched to a gene: 11.

The V call is TRBV5-1, the J call TRBJ2-2; D perhaps matches TRBD2 (5 bases). Germline CDR1 SGHRS, CDR2 YFSETQ. There are 14 residues in the CDR3. The V and J ends lost 4 bases and 5 bases respectively, with 12 bases between them. CDR3 loop: CASSLETRTGELFF. CDR3 bases: TGCGCCAGCAGCCTCGAAACTAGAACCGGGGAGCTGTTTTTT.

This chain joins TRBV7-7 and TRBJ2-2; D not resolved. Germline V lookup: CDR1 SSHAT, CDR2 FNYEAQ (reference sequence). V was trimmed by 5 bases and J by 4 bases, leaving 8 bases between them. The CDR3 contains 13 residues. The CDR3 loop is CASSLTVTGELFF. CDR3 sequence (DNA): TGTGCCAGCAGCCTAACAGTCACCGGGGAGCTGTTTTTT.

The gene calls are TRBV6-5 and TRBJ2-2, with a tentative D call TRBD1 (6 bases). The CDR3 spans 16 residues. Germline-derived CDR1 and CDR2 are MNHEY and SVGAGI. V lost 0 bases to trimming and J lost 0 bases, with 8 bases between them. The CDR3 sequence is CASSYSGHPNTGELFF. The DNA for the CDR3 is TGTGCCAGCAGTTACTCGGGACACCCGAACACCGGGGAGCTGTTTTTT.

This chain links TRBV5-5 with TRBJ2-1; tentative D call: TRBD2 (6 bases). V lost 4 bases, J lost 12 bases, and 20 bases lay in between. This CDR3 comprises 14 residues. Germline values: CDR1 SGHKS, CDR2 YYEKEE (reference sequence). The CDR3 is CASSGVDGRLGQFF. Here the CDR3 DNA reads TGTGCCAGCAGCGGGGTTGACGGCCGACTAGGGCAGTTCTTC. The full variable domain, with the rest looked up from reference TRBV5-5 and TRBJ2-1, is DAGVTQSPTHLIKTRGQQVTLRCSPISGHKSVSWYQQVLGQGPQFIFQYYEKEERGRGNFPDRFSARQFPNYSSELNVNALLLGDSALYLCASSGVDGRLGQFFGPGTRLTVL.

The chain recombines TRBV28 with TRBJ1-2; the D gene is possibly TRBD1 (6 bases). V shed 4 bases and J shed 4 bases, with 19 bases lying between them. The CDR3 runs to 16 residues. The V gene's germline CDR1 is MDHEN and CDR2 SYDVKM. The CDR3 bases are TGTGCCAGCAGTTGGGACAAGGACGGGAAGGTCTATGGCTACACCTTC. Protein sequence: CASSWDKDGKVYGYTF.

The chain carries TRBV5-1 and TRBJ2-3, with a tentative D call TRBD1 (6 bases). V gave up 2 bases and J gave up 5 bases, with 18 bases separating them. The CDR3 has 16 amino acids. The germline V gene has CDR1 SGHRS and CDR2 YFSETQ. The CDR3, as DNA: TGCGCCAGCAGCTTAGATTCTCTAATACAGGGAGATACGCAGTATTTT. Encoded protein: CASSLDSLIQGDTQYF.

The chain couples TRBV7-7 to TRBJ2-5; D is uncertain. The CDR3 is 14 amino acids. V lost 0 bases to trimming and J lost 5 bases, with 10 bases between them. Per the germline V gene, CDR1 is SSHAT and CDR2 is FNYEAQ (reference sequence). In DNA, the CDR3 is TGTGCCAGCAGCTTAGCGGTGGGGAAGGAGACCCAGTACTTC. This sequence encodes CASSLAVGKETQYF.